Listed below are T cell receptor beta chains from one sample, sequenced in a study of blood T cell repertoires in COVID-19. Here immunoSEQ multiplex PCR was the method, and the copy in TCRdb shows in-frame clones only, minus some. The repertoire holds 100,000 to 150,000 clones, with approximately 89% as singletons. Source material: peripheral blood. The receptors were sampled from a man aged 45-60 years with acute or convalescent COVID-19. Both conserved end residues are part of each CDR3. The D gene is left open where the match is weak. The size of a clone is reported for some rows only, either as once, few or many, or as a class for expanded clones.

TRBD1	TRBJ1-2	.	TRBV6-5	TGTGCCAGCAGCATGGGACAGGTCTATGGCTACACCTTC	CASSMGQVYGYTF
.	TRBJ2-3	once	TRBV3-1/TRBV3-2	TGTGCCAGCAGCCAAACAGTCTCCTTCACAGATACGCAGTATTTT	CASSQTVSFTDTQYF
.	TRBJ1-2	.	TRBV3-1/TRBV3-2	TGTGCCAGCAGCCAATCACACAATAATGGCTACACCTTC	CASSQSHNNGYTF
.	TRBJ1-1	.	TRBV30	TGTGCCTGGAGTGTACCTCAGCGAGGCACTGAAGCTTTCTTT	CAWSVPQRGTEAFF
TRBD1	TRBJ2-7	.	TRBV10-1	TGCGCCAGCAGTGTTAACGACAGGGGCGAGCAGTACTTC	CASSVNDRGEQYF
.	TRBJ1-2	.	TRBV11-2	TGTGCCAGCAGCTTAGCTGGGGAGTGCACCTTC	CASSLAGECTF
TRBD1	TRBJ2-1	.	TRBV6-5	TGTGCCAGCAGTCACAGGGGCGATGAGCAGTTCTTC	CASSHRGDEQFF
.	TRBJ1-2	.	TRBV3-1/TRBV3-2	TGTGCCAGCAGCCCTCGGACAGACTATGGCTACACCTTC	CASSPRTDYGYTF
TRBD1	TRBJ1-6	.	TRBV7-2	TGTGCCAGCAGCCTACAAGCAGGGGGTAATAATTCACCCCTCCACTTT	CASSLQAGGNNSPLHF
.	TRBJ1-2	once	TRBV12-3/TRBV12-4	TGTGCCAGCAGTTTACTAACTAACTATGGCTACACCTTC	CASSLLTNYGYTF
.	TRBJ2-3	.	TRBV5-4	TGTGCCAGCAGCTTTAACACAGATACGCAGTATTTT	CASSFNTDTQYF
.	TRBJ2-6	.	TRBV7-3	TGTGCCAGCAGCAAAGGCGCGGGTACTGGGGCCAACGTCCTGACTTTC	CASSKGAGTGANVLTF
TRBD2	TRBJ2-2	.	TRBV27	TGTGCCAGCAGTCACGGGACTAGCGGGAGTGGCGGGGAGCTGTTTTTT	CASSHGTSGSGGELFF
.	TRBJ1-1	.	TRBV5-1	TGCGCCAGCAGCTTGAGACAATTAGGCGCTGAAGCTTTCTTT	CASSLRQLGAEAFF
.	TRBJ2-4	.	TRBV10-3	TGTGCCATCAGACCGAGTTCCAACGTCGACATTCAGTACTTC	CAIRPSSNVDIQYF
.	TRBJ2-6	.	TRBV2	TGTGCCAGCACTGACAGTTCTGGGGCCAACGTCCTGACTTTC	CASTDSSGANVLTF
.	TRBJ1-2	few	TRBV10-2	TGCGCCACCTTATCCGGGACATTCTATGGCTACACCTTC	CATLSGTFYGYTF
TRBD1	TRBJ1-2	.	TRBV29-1	TGCAGCGCCGTACAGGGGGTCGGCTATGGCTACACCTTC	CSAVQGVGYGYTF
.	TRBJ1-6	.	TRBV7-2	TGTGCCAGCAGCCCCACCCAGGCCTATTCACCCCTCCACTTT	CASSPTQAYSPLHF
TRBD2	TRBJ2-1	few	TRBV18	TGTGCCAGCTCACCGGGACTAGCGGGAACCTACAATGAGCAGTTCTTC	CASSPGLAGTYNEQFF
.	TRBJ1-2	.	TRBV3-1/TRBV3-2	TGTGCCAGCAGCCAATTGACAGTTTCTGGCTACACCTTC	CASSQLTVSGYTF
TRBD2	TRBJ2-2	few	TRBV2	TGTGCCAGCAGCGGTAGCGGGAGGAACACCGGGGAGCTGTTTTTT	CASSGSGRNTGELFF
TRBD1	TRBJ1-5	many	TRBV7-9	TGTGCCAGCAGCCCCGGACAGGGAGGCAATCAGCCCCAGCATTTT	CASSPGQGGNQPQHF
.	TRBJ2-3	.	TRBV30	TGTGCCTGGAGCCTTCCCGGTAGGGCGGGTACGCAGTATTTT	CAWSLPGRAGTQYF
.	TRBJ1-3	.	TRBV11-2	TGTGCCAGCAGCTCCTCCTTAGGAAACACCATATATTTT	CASSSSLGNTIYF
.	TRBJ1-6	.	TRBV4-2	TGTGCCAGCAGCCAAGCTTTGACAGCTAATTCACCCCTCCACTTT	CASSQALTANSPLHF
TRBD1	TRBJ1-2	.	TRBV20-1	TGCAGTGCTTCAGGGGGCCATGGCTACACCTTC	CSASGGHGYTF
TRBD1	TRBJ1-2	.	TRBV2	TGTGCCAGCACGCCGGACAGGGGAGAAGGCTACACCTTC	CASTPDRGEGYTF
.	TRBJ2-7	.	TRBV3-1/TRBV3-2	TGTGCCAGCAGCCTCAGGGGTGCCTACGAGCAGTACTTC	CASSLRGAYEQYF
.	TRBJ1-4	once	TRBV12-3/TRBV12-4	TGTGCCAGCAGCCCAGGAGAAAAACTGTTTTTT	CASSPGEKLFF
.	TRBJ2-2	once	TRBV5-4	TGTGCCAGCAGCTTGTTCGGCGGGAACACCGGGGAGCTGTTTTTT	CASSLFGGNTGELFF
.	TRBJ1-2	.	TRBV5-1	TGCGCCAGCAGCTTGGAGGACAGCCGGTATGGCTACACCTTC	CASSLEDSRYGYTF
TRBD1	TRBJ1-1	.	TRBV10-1	TGCGCCAGCAGTGAGTCTTTGACAGGGGGCCCATTCTTT	CASSESLTGGPFF
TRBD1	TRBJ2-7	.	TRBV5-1	TGCGCCAGCAGCTTGGATTACAGGGGCGACGAGCAGTACTTC	CASSLDYRGDEQYF
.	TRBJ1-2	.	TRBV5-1	TGCGCCAGCAGCTTTGTTCAGGGCAACTATGGCTACACCTTC	CASSFVQGNYGYTF
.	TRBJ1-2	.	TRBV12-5	TGTGCTAGTGGTTTGTACGGGAACTATGGCTACACCTTC	CASGLYGNYGYTF
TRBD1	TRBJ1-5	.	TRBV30	TGTGCCTGGAGTGTAAGGGGGACAGGGTCAATCAGGCCCCAGCATTTT	CAWSVRGTGSIRPQHF
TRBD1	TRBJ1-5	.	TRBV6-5	TGTGCCAGCAGAGGACAGGGGATTATACCCCAGCATTTT	CASRGQGIIPQHF
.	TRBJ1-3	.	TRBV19	TGTGCCAGTAGTATTAAGCTGAACTCTGGAAACACCATATATTTT	CASSIKLNSGNTIYF
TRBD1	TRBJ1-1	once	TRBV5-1	TGCGCCAGCAGCCAAAGGACAGGTGGAGTGAACACTGAAGCTTTCTTT	CASSQRTGGVNTEAFF
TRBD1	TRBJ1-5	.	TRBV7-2	TGTGCCAGCAGCCCAGACAGGGGTAACCAGCCCCAGCATTTT	CASSPDRGNQPQHF
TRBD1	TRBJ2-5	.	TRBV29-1	TGCAGCGTTGAAAAGACAGGGAAAGAGACCCAGTACTTC	CSVEKTGKETQYF
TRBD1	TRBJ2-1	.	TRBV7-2	TGTGCCAGCAGCATCCGACAGGGTGTGGGGCAGTTCTTC	CASSIRQGVGQFF
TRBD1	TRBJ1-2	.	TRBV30	TGTGCCTGGAGACAGGGGGCGGGTGGCTACACCTTC	CAWRQGAGGYTF
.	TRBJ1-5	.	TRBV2	TGTGCCAGCAGCCCGGGACAAAGGAATCAGCCCCAGCATTTT	CASSPGQRNQPQHF
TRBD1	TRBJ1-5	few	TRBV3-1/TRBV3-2	TGTGCCAGCAGCCAAGGACAGGGGGGACAGCCCCAGCATTTT	CASSQGQGGQPQHF
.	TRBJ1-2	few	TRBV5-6	TGTGCCAGCAGCCGGGACTCCGGGGGGACCACCTTC	CASSRDSGGTTF
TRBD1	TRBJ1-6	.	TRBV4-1	TGCGCCAGCAGCCAAGTAGACAGGGGGCGATCACCCCTCCACTTT	CASSQVDRGRSPLHF
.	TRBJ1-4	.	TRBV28	TGTGCCAGCACCGGGGGGACTGGCGAAAAACTGTTTTTT	CASTGGTGEKLFF
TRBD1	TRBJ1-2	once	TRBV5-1	TGCGCCAGCAGCTCAGGGGGTAACTATGGCTACACCTTC	CASSSGGNYGYTF
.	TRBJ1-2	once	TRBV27	TGTGCCAGCAGTTTATCCCGGAACAGGGCTCGCTATGGCTACACCTTC	CASSLSRNRARYGYTF
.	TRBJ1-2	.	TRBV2	TGTGCCAGCACCCAGGGATGGGATGGCTACACCTTC	CASTQGWDGYTF
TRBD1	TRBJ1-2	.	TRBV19	TGTGCCAGTAGTCCCCGGACAGGGAAGGGCTACACCTTC	CASSPRTGKGYTF
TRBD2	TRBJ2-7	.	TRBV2	TGTGCCAGCAGGACCGGGACTAGCTCCTACGAGCAGTACTTC	CASRTGTSSYEQYF
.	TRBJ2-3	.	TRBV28	TGTGCCAGCATGCTCGTGGCAAAGAATACGCAGTATTTT	CASMLVAKNTQYF
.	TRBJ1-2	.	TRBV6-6	TGTGCCAGCAGGCTTGAGAATGGTCTCGCTCGTGGCTACACCTTC	CASRLENGLARGYTF
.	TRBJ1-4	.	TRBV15	TGTGCCACCAGCATTGAGGTCAGGGTAAATGAAAAACTGTTTTTT	CATSIEVRVNEKLFF
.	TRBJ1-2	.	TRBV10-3	TGTGCCATCAGTGAGTCAAGGGGGACTGGCTACACCTTC	CAISESRGTGYTF
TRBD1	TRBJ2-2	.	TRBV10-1	TGCGCCAGCGGGGACAGGAGCACCGGGGAGCTGTTTTTT	CASGDRSTGELFF
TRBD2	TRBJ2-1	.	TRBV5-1	TGCGCCAGCAGCTCCCTACCTAGCGGGAGCTCCTACAATGAGCAGTTCTTC	CASSSLPSGSSYNEQFF